This entry lists 28 T cell receptor beta chains sequenced from one sample in a study of tumor-infiltrating lymphocytes in primary liver carcinoma. Co-extraction of both nucleic acids (RNA and DNA) used about 20-33 mg of unsorted bulk tissue. A constant-region primer primed TCR beta cDNA synthesis from roughly 500 ng of total RNA. Construction of TCR beta libraries relied on three successive nested multiplex PCR rounds employing slightly modified ARM-PCR. Forward primers for TRBV1-TRBV30 and a C-beta reverse primer served the first two PCR rounds, at roughly 10 cycles each. MiXCR was run by TCRdb on the multiplex PCR reads, yielding one entry per CDR3 protein. The data show 80,000 or so distinct CDR3 sequences, with 65% to 75% seen just once and approximately 13% held by the top ten. The sequenced material came from liver tumor tissue from sampling region 4. Specified subset: tumor region T4, right-lateral pole. Receptors were obtained from a woman aged 55-75 years with primary liver carcinoma and hepatitis B virus infection.

This clonotype was detected many times. The V gene is TRBV5-1, the J gene TRBJ2-2, with TRBD1 identical over 9 bases. Germline CDR1 SGHRS, CDR2 YFSETQ. V was pared by 4 bases and J by 5 bases, with 9 bases of the junction left unmatched. The CDR3 contains 16 residues. CDR3: CASSAGTGIWTGELFF. CDR3 DNA: TGCGCCAGCAGCGCCGGGACAGGGATATGGACCGGGGAGCTGTTTTTT. The variable domain in full, with the rest retrieved from reference TRBV5-1 and TRBJ2-2, is KAGVTQTPRYLIKTRGQQVTLSCSPISGHRSVSWYQQTPGQGLQFLFEYFSETQRNKGNFPGRFSGRQFSNSRSEMNVSTLELGDSALYLCASSAGTGIWTGELFFGEGSRLTVL.

Regarding this clonotype: A read error may account for a junction end that differs from germline. The chain links TRBV6-1 to TRBJ1-4, with D unclear. The length of the CDR3 is 15 residues. Germline values: CDR1 MNHNS, CDR2 SASEGT. The CDR3 protein is CASSEDSLGNEELFF. The CDR3 coding sequence is TGTGCCAGCAGTGAAGATAGTCTTGGTAATGAAGAACTGTTTTTT.

Worth noting for this clonotype: This clone may be a read error of a much larger clone one base away. This chain uses TRBV7-9 with TRBJ1-1; D is ambiguous. The V end lost 5 bases, the J end lost 12 bases, and 19 bases lay between the germline ends. The CDR3 sequence is 13 residues long. Germline-derived CDR1 and CDR2 are SEHNR and FQNEAQ (reference sequence). The CDR3 DNA sequence: TGTGCCAGCAGCCCCCATACGGGGTTTAGGTCTTTCTTT. This sequence encodes CASSPHTGFRSFF. Combining the CDR3 with reference TRBV7-9 and TRBJ1-1 gives the whole variable domain DTGVSQNPRHKITKRGQNVTFRCDPISEHNRLYWYRQTLGQGPEFLTYFQNEAQLEKSRLLSDRFSAERPKGSFSTLEIQRTEQGDSAMYLCASSPHTGFRSFFGQGTRLTVV.

The table lists this clonotype with a count of one. Relative to the germline gene, one junction end is altered; a read error may explain this. The V gene is TRBV6-5, the J gene TRBJ1-4; TRBD1 agrees at 9 bases. Per germline, CDR1 MNHEY and CDR2 SVGAGI. The CDR3 consists of 14 residues. In DNA form, the CDR3 reads TGCGCCAGCAGATCACAGGGGGCTAGTGAAAAACTGTTTTTT. Residues: CASRSQGASEKLFF.

Of note for this clonotype: One junction end disagrees with the germline gene, perhaps due to a read error. The V and J genes are TRBV11-2 and TRBJ1-3; D uncertain. CDR1 is SGHAT, CDR2 FQNNGV, per germline. The CDR3 totals 19 residues. Here the CDR3 reads CARSSRPDGGAYSGNTIYF. The CDR3 DNA reads as TGTGCCAGAAGCTCACGCCCGGACGGAGGAGCGTACTCCGGAAACACCATATATTTT.

Comment on this clonotype: Since no conserved phenylalanine or tryptophan closes the CDR3, a read error is the likely cause. The V gene is TRBV7-3, the J gene TRBJ2-1, with D possibly matching TRBD2 (5 bases). The CDR3 has 13 amino acids. Germline V lookup: CDR1 SGHTA, CDR2 FQGTGA. Trimming stripped 5 bases from V and 4 bases from J, with 9 bases between. CDR3 DNA sequence: TGTGCCAGCAGCCCGGGATCTTACAATGAGCAGTTCTTA. Its protein product is CASSPGSYNEQFL.

The J gene is TRBJ2-1, the V gene TRBV6-2 or TRBV6-3; TRBD1 is a possible D gene (5 bases). The CDR3 is made up of 17 amino acids. Germline V CDR1 and CDR2: MNHEY, SVGEGT. V was cut by 2 bases and J by 9 bases, with 23 bases left in between. The CDR3 here is CASSYLIGDRDHSEQFF. CDR3 bases: TGTGCCAGCAGTTACCTTATAGGGGATAGGGATCACAGTGAGCAGTTCTTC.

As for this clonotype: A read error may explain this, as a much larger clone is one base away. This chain links TRBV5-1 with TRBJ2-5; D gene ambiguous. The CDR3 sequence is 14 residues long. Germline V gene lookup returns CDR1 SGHRS and CDR2 YFSETQ. The DNA for the CDR3 is TGCGCCAGCATCAAAGACATTGGCGGAGAGACCCAGTCCTTC. This encodes CASIKDIGGETQSF.

Details on this clonotype: One junction end does not reproduce the germline sequence, and a read error may be involved. The chain combines TRBV29-1 with TRBJ2-7; no clear D gene. In germline, CDR1 is SQVTM, CDR2 ANQGSEA. The CDR3 contains 13 residues. The CDR3 loop reads CSVGAFGPYEQHF. In DNA form, the CDR3 reads TGCAGCGTTGGGGCCTTTGGTCCCTACGAGCAGCACTTC.

The rearrangement joins TRBV11-3 to TRBJ2-1; 9 bases map to TRBD2. This CDR3 spans 16 amino acids. Germline V CDR1 and CDR2: SGHNT, YENEEA. After removal of 8 bases from V and 13 bases from J, the junction contained 21 bases not matched to a gene. Here the CDR3 reads CASALIAGAQVVEQFF. The CDR3 nucleotides are TGTGCCAGCGCCTTGATAGCGGGAGCGCAAGTTGTTGAACAGTTCTTC.

To note about this clonotype: Lacking the conserved final phenylalanine or tryptophan, this CDR3 likely reflects a read error. The CDR3 sequence is CASSLTAGTEAFY. The CDR3 region has the DNA TGTGCCAGTAGTCTTACAGCGGGCACTGAAGCTTTCTAT. This chain joins TRBV12-3 or TRBV12-4 and TRBJ1-1; the D is unclear. The CDR3 spans 13 residues. Trimming shortened V by 9 bases and J by 4 bases, and 15 bases separated the two germline ends.

This clonotype has at least ten counts. The rearrangement uses TRBV5-6 and TRBJ2-3; TRBD2 matches 9 bases. The CDR3 has 15 residues. CDR1 SGHDT and CDR2 YYEEEE come from the germline V gene. With V trimmed by 5 bases and J by 11 bases, 15 bases remained unmatched. The CDR3 DNA reads as TGTGCCAGCAGTCGAACCGGGACTAGCCAGACACAGCAGTATTTT. This sequence encodes CASSRTGTSQTQQYF.

Details on this clonotype: This CDR3 fails to terminate in the conserved phenylalanine or tryptophan, so it likely reflects a read error. Because the CDR3's place on the DNA is in doubt, the DNA is left out and the CDR3 is given as listed by TCRdb. This rearrangement joins TRBV5-1 to TRBJ1-1. The CDR3 has 14 amino acids, counting both end residues. Germline V CDR1 and CDR2: SGHRS, YFSETQ. CDR3 sequence reads: CASSLRQTNTEAFS.

Turning to this clonotype: An end of the junction does not agree with germline; a read error may underlie this. V is TRBV11-1 and J is TRBJ2-3, with D perhaps TRBD1 or TRBD2 (5 bases each). The CDR3 is made up of 19 amino acids. Germline V gene sequence: CDR1 SGHAT, CDR2 FQDESV (reference sequence). CDR3 sequence reads: CASSSGGSSVGVRTDTQYF. CDR3 nucleotide sequence: TGTGCCAGCAGCTCTGGGGGAAGCTCTGTTGGAGTCCGCACAGATACACAGTATTTT.

A word on this clonotype: Germline and junction disagree at one end, which may indicate a read error. The chain combines TRBV11-2 with TRBJ1-2, with 8 bases lining up with TRBD1. The CDR3 covers 14 residues. Germline-derived CDR1 and CDR2 are SGHAT and FQNNGV. CDR3 region: CASNLIGQGYTYTF. The DNA for the CDR3 is TGTGCTAGCAACTTAATCGGACAGGGCTATACCTACACATTC.

In its sample, this clonotype was seen a few times. A much larger clone differs from this one at a single base, so this may be a read error. This likely comes from a read error, as the CDR3 has no conserved phenylalanine or tryptophan at its end. This chain joins TRBV30 and TRBJ2-1; D not resolved. The V and J ends lost 1 base and 9 bases respectively, with 10 bases between them. Germline CDR1 GTSNPN, CDR2 SVGIG (reference sequence). The CDR3 covers 12 residues. CDR3 bases: TGTGCCTGGAGTGCCTTCGTAGGTGAGCAGTTCCTC. This sequence encodes CAWSAFVGEQFL.

The CDR3 nucleotides are TGTGCCAGCAGTGTAGGGGGCTCGGAAACTGAAGCTTTCTTT. It specifies CASSVGGSETEAFF. This chain connects TRBV11-3 to TRBJ1-1; 7 nucleotides match TRBD1. Germline loops: CDR1 SGHNT, CDR2 YENEEA. With 6 bases clipped from V and 5 bases from J, the junction kept 9 bases outside the gene matches. The CDR3 sequence is 14 residues long.

As to this clonotype: This may stem from a read error, because a much larger clone lies one nucleotide away. V usage is TRBV28 and J usage is TRBJ1-1; unclear D gene. The CDR3 has 15 residues. V lost 7 bases and J 0 bases, leaving 15 bases between the germline ends. CDR1 and CDR2 from the germline V gene are MDHEN and SYDVKM. This CDR3 is CASTLAAMVNTEAFF. The CDR3 nucleotides are TGTGCCAGCACTTTGGCAGCCATGGTGAACACTGAAGCTTTCTTT.

This clonotype has a single count. At one of its ends the junction is not consistent with the germline gene, which may arise from a read error. The rearrangement links TRBV7-9 to TRBJ2-1; the D gene is possibly TRBD2 (7 bases). CDR3 length: 20 amino acids. Germline CDR1 reads SEHNR; CDR2 reads FQNEAQ (reference sequence). In DNA, the CDR3 is TGTGCCAACAGCTTAGATACTCCTCGTGCGGGGGCTACCCAATGGAATGAGCAATTCTTC. This gives the protein CANSLDTPRAGATQWNEQFF.

This clonotype was observed many times. V is TRBV2 and J is TRBJ2-3; no clear D. Trimming stripped 4 bases from V and 3 bases from J, with 11 bases between. Germline V gives CDR1 SNHLY, CDR2 FYNNEI. The CDR3 sequence is 14 residues long. The CDR3 bases are TGTGCCAGCAGTGGAAGCATAAGGACAGATACGCAGTATTTT. This gives the protein CASSGSIRTDTQYF.

On this clonotype itself: One end of the junction varies from germline; a read error may be responsible. The chain is built from TRBV4-1 and TRBJ2-2; D gene uncertain. This CDR3 region has 16 residues. CDR1 is MGHRA and CDR2 is YSYEKL in the germline V gene. CDR3 sequence: CTSSQDQAANTGELFF. As DNA, the CDR3 is TGCACCAGCAGCCAAGATCAGGCGGCTAACACCGGGGAGCTGTTTTTT.

A word on this clonotype: A much bigger clone sits one base away, suggesting this may be a read error. The rearrangement links TRBV28 to TRBJ2-7, with D uncertain. The length of the CDR3 is 11 residues. Germline V gene sequence: CDR1 MDHEN, CDR2 SYDVKM. The chain's CDR3 is CTSSDPMEQYF. The CDR3 coding sequence is TGTACCAGCAGTGACCCGATGGAGCAGTACTTC.

In regard to this clonotype: The junction and the germline gene differ at one end; a read error may be behind it. The V and J genes are TRBV6-5 and TRBJ2-7, with a weak D call TRBD1 (6 bases). Per germline, CDR1 MNHEY and CDR2 SVGAGI. The CDR3 loop spans 16 amino acids. In DNA, the CDR3 is TGTGCCAGCAGTTACTCGATGGAGACAGGATCCTACGAGCATTACTTC. Its translation is CASSYSMETGSYEHYF.

CDR3 in amino acids: CAKCHRTQYF. CDR3 coding DNA: TGTGCCAAATGCCACCGGACCCAGTACTTC. The rearrangement joins TRBV6-4 to TRBJ2-5; D is undetermined. Germline CDR1 MRHNA, CDR2 SNTAGT. The CDR3 extends over 10 amino acids. V was cut by 10 bases and J by 7 bases, with 10 bases left in between.

This clonotype appeared many times. The gene calls are TRBV28 and TRBJ1-2; the D gene is possibly TRBD1 (6 bases). CDR1 and CDR2 (germline): MDHEN, SYDVKM. Trimming pared 5 bases from V and 3 bases from J, leaving 19 bases between. The CDR3 contains 16 residues. The DNA for the CDR3 is TGTGCCAGCAGTACCGTAGGGGGGGGGCAGGACTATGGCTACACCTTC. Residues: CASSTVGGGQDYGYTF.

This clonotype was seen a few times. Being one base from a much bigger clone, this may be a read error. The chain has TRBV7-8 and TRBJ2-1; 7 bases align to TRBD2. This CDR3 is built from 15 residues. The V gene's germline CDR1 is SGHVS and CDR2 FQNEAQ. The chain's CDR3 is CPSSLARLALNEQFF. Written as DNA, the CDR3 is TGTCCCAGCAGCTTAGCCCGACTAGCTCTCAATGAGCAGTTCTTC.

As concerns this clonotype: Germline and junction disagree at one end, which may indicate a read error. This rearrangement joins TRBV10-2 to TRBJ2-7; 10 bases map to TRBD2. The germline gives CDR1 WSHSY, CDR2 SAAADI. This CDR3 is 14 amino acids long. CDR3 DNA sequence: TGCGCCAGCAGTGTAAAAGCGGGAGGGTTCGAGCAGCACTTC. It translates to CASSVKAGGFEQHF.

Regarding this clonotype: The CDR3 carries no conserved terminal phenylalanine or tryptophan, so it likely arises from a read error. The CDR3 region is CASNLTVGRPSDTQYL. The DNA of the CDR3 is TGTGCCAGCAACTTAACTGTGGGCAGGCCATCAGATACGCAGTATCTT. This rearrangement joins TRBV11-2 to TRBJ2-3, with D uncertain. The CDR3 covers 16 residues. CDR1 is SGHAT and CDR2 is FQNNGV in the germline V gene.